This entry features one T cell receptor beta chain sequence. These data are taken from a study of blood T cell repertoires in COVID-19. The table came from immunoSEQ multiplex PCR; TCRdb's copy has only in-frame clones and leaves some out. This sample has 310,000 or so clones, with approximately 90% found just once. This sequence originates from a woman between 18 and 30 years old who had recovered from COVID-19. The sequenced sample consisted of PBMCs or T cells enriched from blood (not recorded which).

The CDR3 DNA follows: TGTGCCAGCAGTGGGGACGGGAGCTCCTACGAGCAGTACTTC. It is translated as CASSGDGSSYEQYF. The chain links TRBV2 to TRBJ2-7; D is possibly TRBD2 (6 bases). Germline CDR1 reads SNHLY; CDR2 reads FYNNEI. The CDR3 has 14 amino acids. V shed 4 bases and J shed 0 bases, with 10 bases lying between them. The full variable domain, its missing parts supplied by reference TRBV2 and TRBJ2-7, is EPEVTQTPSHQVTQMGQEVILRCVPISNHLYFYWYRQILGQKVEFLVSFYNNEISEKSEIFDDQFSVERPDGSNFTLKIRSTKLEDSAMYFCASSGDGSSYEQYFGPGTRLTVT.